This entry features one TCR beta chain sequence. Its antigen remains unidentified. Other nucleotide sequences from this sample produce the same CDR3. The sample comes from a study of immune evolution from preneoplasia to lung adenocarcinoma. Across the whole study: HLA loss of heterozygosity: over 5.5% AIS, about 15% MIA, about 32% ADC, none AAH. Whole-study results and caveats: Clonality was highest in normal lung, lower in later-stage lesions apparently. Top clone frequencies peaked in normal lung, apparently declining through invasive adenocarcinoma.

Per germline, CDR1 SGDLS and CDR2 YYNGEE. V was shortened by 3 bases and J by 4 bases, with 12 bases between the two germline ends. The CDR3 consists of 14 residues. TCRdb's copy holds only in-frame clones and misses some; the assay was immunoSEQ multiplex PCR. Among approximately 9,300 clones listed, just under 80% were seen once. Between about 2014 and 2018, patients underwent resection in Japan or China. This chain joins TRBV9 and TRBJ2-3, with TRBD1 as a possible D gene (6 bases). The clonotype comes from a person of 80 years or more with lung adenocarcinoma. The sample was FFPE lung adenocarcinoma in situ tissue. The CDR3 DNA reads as TGTGCCAGCAGCGAGACAGGTGGGGCAGATACGCAGTATTTT. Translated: CASSETGGADTQYF.